This section outlines one T cell receptor (beta chain) sequence together with its context. The antigen is not known. Other DNA sequences in the same sample also yield this CDR3. Reverse transcribing all isolated RNA meant expressed TCRB transcripts were sequenced. Only in-frame clones appear in the TCRdb table, and some are missing; sequencing was by immunoSEQ multiplex PCR. Counted here are some 220,000 clones, roughly a tenth occurring once; the ten biggest clones make up about 1.2%. These data originate in a study of beta chain features in type 1 diabetes. CDR1 is LGHNA and CDR2 is YSLEER in the germline V gene. This CDR3 has 16 amino acids. The V and J ends lost 0 bases and 2 bases respectively, with 12 bases between them. Study-level points and caveats: Patients with Type 1 diabetes showed moderately but significantly shorter TCRB CDR3s in all four CD4+ subsets.

The source of this sequence is a young man in good health. The chain carries TRBV4-3 and TRBJ2-3; no definite D call. Material for sequencing was central memory CD4+ T cells from blood. The DNA of the CDR3 is TGCGCCAGCAGCCAAGACCTGGTCGGGTCCACAGATACGCAGTATTTT. Encoded protein: CASSQDLVGSTDTQYF.